This is a list of T cell receptor beta chains from one sample in a study of T cells in Graves' hyperthyroidism and ophthalmopathy. TCRdb processed the multiplex PCR reads anew with MiXCR; each CDR3 protein has one entry. The sample has roughly 720,000 distinct CDR3 sequences; 15% to 20% are singletons. Sample: blood. These receptors all come from a man aged 50-59 years with Graves' hyperthyroidism. Both conserved end residues are part of each CDR3. A D gene is named only where the DNA matches it firmly. Some rows mark clone size as missing; the rest say once, few, many or name a class of expanded clone.

>TRBJ2-6|many|TRBV28|NA
CASSLQLSGANVLTF
TGTGCCAGCAGTTTGCAACTCTCTGGGGCCAACGTCCTGACTTTC
>TRBJ2-4|NA|TRBV18|TRBD1
CASSPPTGGRLRENIQYF
TGTGCCAGCTCACCACCGACAGGGGGAAGGTTACGCGAAAACATTCAGTACTTC
>TRBJ2-7|many|TRBV27|NA
CASSLRSGYYEQYF
TGTGCCAGCAGTTTACGTAGCGGTTACTACGAGCAGTACTTC
>TRBJ1-1|NA|TRBV6-2/TRBV6-3|NA
CASRGRSNTEAFF
TGTGCCAGCAGGGGACGGAGTAACACTGAAGCTTTCTTT
>TRBJ1-5|NA|TRBV28|NA
CASSLVRVGYQPQHF
TGTGCCAGCAGTTTAGTCAGGGTAGGGTATCAGCCCCAGCATTTT
>TRBJ2-7|many|TRBV27|NA
CASSFSAPPSSEQYF
TGTGCCAGCAGTTTTTCTGCCCCACCAAGCTCCGAGCAGTACTTC
>TRBJ1-5|NA|TRBV4-1|NA
CASSQVTKNQPQHF
TGCGCCAGCAGCCAAGTGACCAAAAATCAGCCCCAGCATTTT
>TRBJ1-2|NA|TRBV29-1|NA
CSVEQIGYGYTF
TGCAGCGTTGAACAGATTGGATATGGCTACACCTTC
>TRBJ1-1|many|TRBV30|NA
CAWRPTNTEAFF
TGTGCCTGGAGGCCAACGAACACTGAAGCTTTCTTT
>TRBJ2-2|few|TRBV6-4|NA
CASSYSGSGELFF
TGTGCCAGCAGTTACTCGGGGTCCGGGGAGCTGTTTTTT
>TRBJ2-3|few|TRBV30|NA
CAWSFLASTDTQYF
TGTGCCTGGAGTTTCCTAGCGAGCACAGATACGCAGTATTTT
>TRBJ2-2|NA|TRBV19|NA
CASSPRTTRTGELFF
TGTGCCAGTAGTCCGAGGACAACGAGGACCGGGGAGCTGTTTTTT
>TRBJ2-7|many|TRBV11-1|NA
CASSYTGFTYEQYF
TGTGCCAGCAGCTACACAGGGTTTACTTACGAGCAGTACTTC
>TRBJ1-2|NA|TRBV19|TRBD1
CASSTVDKQGLANGYTF
TGTGCCAGTAGTACCGTAGACAAACAGGGGCTCGCTAATGGCTACACCTTC
>TRBJ2-1|many|TRBV6-2/TRBV6-3|NA
CASSLQRVSPPYNEQFF
TGTGCCAGCAGCCTACAAAGGGTCTCACCCCCCTACAATGAGCAGTTCTTC
>TRBJ2-5|few|TRBV27|TRBD1
CASRRQGAAETQYF
TGTGCCAGCAGGAGACAGGGGGCCGCAGAGACCCAGTACTTC
>TRBJ1-3|NA|TRBV7-2|NA
CASSLWAGAVGNTIYF
TGTGCCAGCAGCTTATGGGCGGGGGCGGTTGGAAACACCATATATTTT
>TRBJ1-4|many|TRBV5-6|NA
CASSPLGRAEKLFF
TGTGCCAGCAGCCCGCTCGGGAGGGCGGAAAAACTGTTTTTT